This T cell receptor beta chain is from a study of T cells in Graves' hyperthyroidism and ophthalmopathy. Findings of the study overall: Most thyroid clonotypes expanded above 0.001 appeared in blood too.

This clonotype was detected a few times. What it recognizes is unknown. The patients, who ranged from 18 to 65 in age, presented with newly diagnosed hyperthyroidism lasting under 2 months. It was uncontrolled infection, other autoimmune disease, pregnancy or lactation that excluded patients. Clinical symptoms, serum thyroxine, TRAb, thyroid ultrasound and orbital computed tomography established diagnosis. Trimming removed 4 bases from V and 2 bases from J, with 5 bases in between. Germline values: CDR1 LNHDA, CDR2 SQIVND (reference sequence). There are 12 residues in the CDR3. From RNA transcripts, TCR beta CDR3 regions were amplified. The study used the HTBI primer set for a first-round RT-PCR of the TCR CDR3. TCRdb re-derived calls from the multiplex PCR reads in MiXCR, one entry per CDR3 protein. The table lists a few hundred thousand distinct CDR3 sequences, around 13% of them singletons, with 9.2% in the top ten.

Sequenced sample: blood. V and J are TRBV19 and TRBJ1-2; D unclear. The clonotype originates from a woman younger than 30 with Graves' hyperthyroidism. CDR3 in DNA: TGTGCCAGTAGTAACTCGAACTATGGCTACACCTTC. This codes for CASSNSNYGYTF.